Listed below are T cell receptor beta chains from one sample, sequenced in a study of identifying expanded T cells in peripheral blood. Repertoires were generated with immunoSEQ multiplex PCR, while TCRdb's copy carries only in-frame clones and drops some. This sample has about 50,000 clones, with 65% to 90% found just once. Sequencing was performed on blood. These receptors came from a person between 18 and 75 years old in good health. The CDR3 runs from the conserved cysteine through the conserved F or W. D genes are given only for firm matches. Clone size is stated in some rows and not others, as once, few, many or a class when expanded.

TRBV2	-	TRBJ1-2	TRBD1	CASSEGQGANYGYTF	TGTGCCAGCAGTGAGGGACAGGGGGCAAATTATGGCTACACCTTC
TRBV5-1	-	TRBJ1-2	-	CASSLKPPGHTNYGYTF	TGCGCCAGCAGCTTGAAACCACCGGGACATACAAACTATGGCTACACCTTC
TRBV9	-	TRBJ2-3	TRBD2	CASSVALAAHTDTQYF	TGTGCCAGCAGCGTAGCACTAGCGGCACACACAGATACGCAGTATTTT
TRBV6-5	-	TRBJ2-3	-	CASSYSPGATDTQYF	TGTGCCAGCAGTTACTCGCCGGGGGCCACAGATACGCAGTATTTT
TRBV18	-	TRBJ2-6	-	CASSPPSQGLSGANVLTF	TGTGCCAGCTCACCACCTAGCCAGGGTTTGTCTGGGGCCAACGTCCTGACTTTC
TRBV12-5	once	TRBJ1-3	-	CASGLGRLSGLSGNTIYF	TGTGCTAGTGGTTTGGGAAGGCTCTCAGGTCTCTCTGGAAACACCATATATTTT
TRBV19	-	TRBJ1-4	TRBD1	CASSTTGGLEKLFF	TGTGCCAGTAGTACGACAGGGGGCCTTGAAAAACTGTTTTTT
TRBV28	-	TRBJ2-5	TRBD2	CATLAGGQETQYF	TGTGCCACCCTAGCGGGGGGCCAGGAGACCCAGTACTTC
TRBV6-5	few	TRBJ2-1	TRBD2	CASRTGLAGLNEQFF	TGTGCCAGCAGGACGGGACTAGCGGGGCTTAATGAGCAGTTCTTC
TRBV5-1	-	TRBJ1-2	TRBD1	CASSLRTGNSGYTF	TGCGCCAGCAGCCTGAGGACAGGGAATTCTGGCTACACCTTC
TRBV5-4	-	TRBJ2-1	TRBD2	CASSPLAGGGNEQFF	TGTGCCAGCAGCCCACTAGCGGGGGGGGGCAATGAGCAGTTCTTC
TRBV14	-	TRBJ2-3	-	CASSQATFDTQYF	TGTGCCAGCAGCCAAGCTACCTTTGATACGCAGTATTTT
TRBV14	-	TRBJ2-7	-	CASSPPHRPPYEQYF	TGTGCCAGCAGCCCCCCTCACAGGCCCCCCTACGAGCAGTACTTC
TRBV7-2	few	TRBJ1-6	-	CASSQRNSPLHF	TGTGCCAGCAGCCAAAGGAATTCACCCCTCCACTTT
TRBV2	-	TRBJ2-2	TRBD2	CASSTGLAGGYTGELFF	TGTGCCAGCAGCACCGGACTAGCGGGGGGGTACACCGGGGAGCTGTTTTTT
TRBV5-8	-	TRBJ1-2	-	CASTLGGLPSFRNYGYTF	TGTGCCAGCACCTTGGGGGGACTCCCCAGTTTTCGTAACTATGGCTACACCTTC
TRBV19	-	TRBJ2-3	-	CASKGTTDTQYF	TGTGCCAGTAAGGGGACCACAGATACGCAGTATTTT
TRBV5-4	-	TRBJ1-1	-	CASSFDRDTEAFF	TGTGCCAGCAGCTTTGACCGAGACACTGAAGCTTTCTTT
TRBV15	-	TRBJ1-5	-	CATGRDLGNSNQPQHF	TGTGCCACCGGCAGAGATTTGGGAAATAGCAATCAGCCCCAGCATTTT
TRBV6-1	-	TRBJ2-5	TRBD1	CASSETRQGRETQYF	TGTGCCAGCAGTGAGACCCGACAGGGTAGAGAGACCCAGTACTTC
TRBV5-1	-	TRBJ1-1	TRBD1	CASSVTGGVNTEAFF	TGCGCCAGCAGCGTGACAGGGGGCGTGAACACTGAAGCTTTCTTT
TRBV7-9	-	TRBJ1-1	-	CASTRSGKNTEAFF	TGTGCCAGCACCAGGAGCGGGAAAAACACTGAAGCTTTCTTT
TRBV2	-	TRBJ2-3	TRBD1	CASSVDRSSTDTQYF	TGTGCCAGCAGTGTGGACAGGAGTAGCACAGATACGCAGTATTTT
TRBV18	-	TRBJ2-5	TRBD1	CASSPGRGPGETQYF	TGTGCCAGCTCACCAGGCAGGGGGCCTGGAGAGACCCAGTACTTC
TRBV5-6	-	TRBJ2-7	-	CASTIGDYEQYF	TGTGCCAGCACCATTGGGGACTACGAGCAGTACTTC
TRBV15	-	TRBJ1-6	-	CATSRDRGTGSPLHF	TGTGCCACCAGCAGAGATCGAGGTACGGGGTCACCCCTCCACTTT
TRBV5-4	few	TRBJ1-4	-	CASSSGTVNEKLFF	TGTGCCAGCAGCTCCGGGACGGTTAATGAAAAACTGTTTTTT
TRBV5-6	-	TRBJ2-5	TRBD1	CASSLDRGPLETQYF	TGTGCCAGCAGCTTAGACAGGGGCCCATTGGAGACCCAGTACTTC
TRBV9	-	TRBJ2-1	TRBD2	CASSVLGLAGYLEEQFF	TGTGCCAGCAGCGTCCTCGGACTAGCGGGATACCTTGAGGAGCAGTTCTTC